The clone carrying this T cell receptor (beta chain) was counted only a few times. No antigen is known for it. V lost 0 bases to trimming and J lost 2 bases, with 7 bases between them. The CDR3 spans 14 residues. Germline CDR1 LGHNA, CDR2 YNFKEQ. This entry belongs to a study of response to subunit inactivated influenza vaccine. Whole-study results and caveats: Authors proposed each seasonal influenza vaccination draws in few new T cells.

In TCRdb, the RT-PCR reads were re-called with MiXCR into one record per CDR3 protein. The profile shows some 600,000 distinct CDR3 sequences, around 15% of them singletons. The origin of this receptor is a man between 50 and 59 years old who received an inactivated influenza vaccine. This specimen was PBMCs from blood, taken less than 15 days before vaccination. V gene TRBV4-2 combines with J gene TRBJ2-5; D gene unclear. The CDR3 here is CASSQDWKQETQYF. In nucleotides, the CDR3 is TGTGCCAGCAGCCAAGACTGGAAACAAGAGACCCAGTACTTC.